Listed below are T cell receptor beta chains from one sample, sequenced in a study of T cell changes during pregnancy in multiple sclerosis. Sequencing was performed with immunoSEQ multiplex PCR; in TCRdb, only in-frame clones are kept and a portion is missing. This sample has some 60,000 clones, with approximately 91% found just once. The sequencing here drew on peripheral blood, taken in the second trimester of pregnancy. The receptors originated from a female donor with multiple sclerosis, enrolled in a pregnancy study. Each CDR3 is given with its conserved first and last residue. The D gene is left open where the match is weak. Expanded clones get a size class; other rows say once, few or many, or leave the size out.

>TRBV25-1|TRBJ1-6|-|-
CASSRTDSYNSPLHF
TGTGCCAGCTCTCGGACAGACTCCTATAATTCACCCCTCCACTTT
>TRBV18|TRBJ1-1|-|-
CASSSPTAGNTEAFF
TGTGCCAGCTCATCCCCGACAGCGGGTAACACTGAAGCTTTCTTT
>TRBV5-1|TRBJ1-3|TRBD1|-
CASSYQGARGNTIYF
TGCGCCAGCAGCTACCAGGGGGCAAGAGGAAACACCATATATTTT
>TRBV19|TRBJ1-5|-|-
CASSPGTPVLESLSYQPQHF
TGTGCCAGTAGCCCAGGGACTCCTGTCCTTGAGTCCCTATCATATCAGCCCCAGCATTTT
>TRBV5-6|TRBJ2-3|TRBD2|-
CASSLVAGGPFSTDTQYF
TGTGCCAGCAGCTTGGTAGCGGGGGGCCCTTTTAGCACAGATACGCAGTATTTT
>TRBV9|TRBJ2-3|-|-
CASSVGQTSTDTQYF
TGTGCCAGCAGCGTCGGACAGACTAGCACAGATACGCAGTATTTT
>TRBV5-4|TRBJ2-3|TRBD2|-
CAQGRGGGDTDTQYF
TGTGCCCAAGGTCGTGGCGGGGGGGACACAGATACGCAGTATTTT
>TRBV4-3|TRBJ1-6|-|-
CASSQDFSHVSGLINSPLHF
TGCGCCAGCAGCCAAGACTTCTCTCACGTGTCGGGACTGATTAATTCACCCCTCCACTTT
>TRBV14|TRBJ1-1|TRBD1|-
CASSQERPLRGRTEAFF
TGTGCCAGCAGCCAAGAACGGCCCCTCAGGGGGAGGACTGAAGCTTTCTTT
>TRBV4-1|TRBJ2-5|TRBD2|once
CASSPSGVNQETQYF
TGCGCCAGCAGCCCAAGCGGGGTAAACCAAGAGACCCAGTACTTC
>TRBV5-1|TRBJ2-7|-|-
CASSRARASEQYF
TGCGCCAGCAGTCGGGCCAGGGCCTCCGAGCAGTACTTC
>TRBV7-9|TRBJ2-5|TRBD1|-
CASSLDKGARETQYF
TGTGCCAGCAGCTTAGATAAGGGGGCGCGAGAGACCCAGTACTTC
>TRBV7-7|TRBJ2-2|-|-
CASSLWAGDGELFF
TGTGCTAGCAGCTTGTGGGCAGGGGACGGGGAGCTGTTTTTT
>TRBV4-1|TRBJ1-2|TRBD1|-
CASSRPGQGRKNNYGYTF
TGCGCCAGCAGCCGCCCGGGACAGGGAAGGAAGAATAACTATGGCTACACCTTC
>TRBV6-6|TRBJ1-2|-|few
CASSFSSQNGYTF
TGTGCCAGCAGCTTCTCTTCACAGAATGGCTACACCTTC
>TRBV2|TRBJ1-5|-|-
CASSVSEDQPQHF
TGTGCCAGCAGTGTATCAGAAGATCAGCCCCAGCATTTT
>TRBV5-1|TRBJ1-3|-|-
CASSLGTVGNTIYF
TGCGCCAGCAGCTTGGGGACAGTTGGAAACACCATATATTTT
>TRBV14|TRBJ1-5|-|-
CASSPGGHQPQHF
TGTGCCAGCAGCCCCGGAGGACATCAGCCCCAGCATTTT
>TRBV6-5|TRBJ1-5|-|-
CASSYRSNQPQHF
TGTGCCAGCAGTTACCGGAGTAATCAGCCCCAGCATTTT
>TRBV5-1|TRBJ1-2|TRBD1|-
CASSLGDRGLYGYTF
TGCGCCAGCAGCTTGGGGGACAGGGGACTCTATGGCTACACCTTC
>TRBV6-5|TRBJ1-5|-|-
CASSRVPYSNQPQHF
TGTGCCAGCAGCCGCGTACCGTATAGCAATCAGCCCCAGCATTTT
>TRBV5-4|TRBJ1-1|-|-
CASSLDPFNTEAFF
TGTGCCAGCAGCTTGGATCCGTTCAACACTGAAGCTTTCTTT
>TRBV5-1|TRBJ2-1|-|-
CATGQGSYNEQFF
TGCGCCACCGGGCAGGGGTCCTACAATGAGCAGTTCTTC
>TRBV29-1|TRBJ1-2|TRBD1|-
CSVRQGFVTF
TGCAGCGTTAGACAGGGGTTCGTCACCTTC
>TRBV5-4|TRBJ1-4|-|-
CASSLKQGSNEKLFF
TGTGCCAGCAGCTTAAAACAGGGTTCTAATGAAAAACTGTTTTTT
>TRBV5-6|TRBJ1-2|TRBD1|-
CASSRYDRGHGYTF
TGTGCCAGCAGCAGGTACGACAGGGGACATGGCTACACCTTC
>TRBV7-3|TRBJ2-2|-|-
CASSPRSVANTGELFF
TGTGCCAGCAGCCCTAGGTCGGTTGCGAACACCGGGGAGCTGTTTTTT
>TRBV29-1|TRBJ2-5|-|-
CSVWDFISQETQYF
TGCAGCGTATGGGACTTCATATCCCAAGAGACCCAGTACTTC
>TRBV27|TRBJ2-7|TRBD2|-
CASIISGGVLEQYF
TGTGCCAGCATTATTAGCGGGGGGGTCCTTGAGCAGTACTTC
>TRBV5-1|TRBJ2-1|TRBD1|-
CASSSTGVTEQFF
TGCGCCAGCAGCTCGACAGGGGTTACTGAGCAGTTCTTC
>TRBV7-9|TRBJ1-2|-|-
CASTLAPQDYGYTF
TGTGCCAGCACCCTAGCCCCCCAGGACTATGGCTACACCTTC
>TRBV5-5|TRBJ1-6|-|-
CASSLETRTYNSPLHF
TGTGCCAGCAGCTTGGAGACCAGGACCTATAATTCACCCCTCCACTTT
>TRBV7-6|TRBJ2-7|TRBD1|-
CASSPIGGTGYYEQYF
TGTGCCAGCAGCCCTATTGGGGGGACAGGGTATTACGAGCAGTACTTC
>TRBV18|TRBJ2-1|TRBD1|-
CASSPYRDRTYNEQFF
TGTGCCAGCTCACCGTACCGGGACAGGACCTACAATGAGCAGTTCTTC
>TRBV4-1|TRBJ2-1|TRBD2|-
CASSGSTSGGRYNEQFF
TGCGCCAGCAGCGGATCCACGTCGGGGGGGAGATACAATGAGCAGTTCTTC
>TRBV7-2|TRBJ1-2|-|-
CASSLAARTTLGAGYTF
TGTGCCAGCAGCTTAGCTGCCAGGACAACACTGGGGGCTGGCTACACCTTC
>TRBV7-9|TRBJ2-7|TRBD1|once
CASSLAPVGRGRPYEQYF
TGTGCCAGCAGCTTAGCCCCCGTGGGTAGGGGGCGACCCTACGAGCAGTACTTC